A selection of T cell receptor beta chains follows, all from one sample in a study of vaccination and CD4 T cells after COVID-19. In TCRdb, the PCR reads were re-called with MiXCR into one record per CDR3 protein. The sample holds thousands of distinct CDR3 sequences, about 28% seen once. Their antigen targets remain unknown. The sequencing sample was made of CD4+ T cells from blood, cultured in vitro. These receptors were collected from a human donor in good health. Each CDR3 is given with its conserved first and last residue. A D gene is named only where the DNA matches it firmly. Expanded clones get a size class; other rows say once, few or many, or leave the size out.

V,size,D,J,DNA,CDR3
TRBV20-1,medium-sized,TRBD2,TRBJ2-7,TGCAGTGCTGCCGGACTAGCCTACGAGCAGTACTTC,CSAAGLAYEQYF
TRBV27,-,-,TRBJ1-3,TGTGCCAGCAGTTCACCGACAGCCTTGGGTTTGAGAAACACCATATATTTT,CASSSPTALGLRNTIYF
TRBV6-2/TRBV6-3,-,-,TRBJ2-2,TGTGCCAGCAGATCACCGGGACGAGGGACCGGGGAGCTGTTTTTT,CASRSPGRGTGELFF
TRBV25-1,-,-,TRBJ1-6,TGTGCCAGCAAGGAAGGGAATTCACCCCTCCACTTT,CASKEGNSPLHF
TRBV6-5,-,-,TRBJ1-3,TGTGCCAGCAGTTACGACCGAGGCTCTGGAAACACCATATATTTT,CASSYDRGSGNTIYF
TRBV7-9,few,TRBD1,TRBJ2-5,TGTGCCAGCAGCTTAGAGGTGACAGGGGGGACTACCCAGTACTTC,CASSLEVTGGTTQYF
TRBV9,-,-,TRBJ1-2,TGTGCCAGCAGCCGCGATGGGGGCTATGGCTACACCTTC,CASSRDGGYGYTF
TRBV10-3,few,TRBD2,TRBJ2-7,TGTGCCATCAGCTTCTCCGGGACTAGCGGCTACGAGCAGTACTTC,CAISFSGTSGYEQYF
TRBV7-9,few,-,TRBJ1-3,TGTGCCAGCAGCTCGCAGGTCTCTGGAAACACCATATATTTT,CASSSQVSGNTIYF
TRBV11-2,few,-,TRBJ2-7,TGTGCCAGCAGCTTAGAAGTGACAGAACTCTACGAGCAGTACTTC,CASSLEVTELYEQYF
TRBV11-3,-,TRBD1,TRBJ1-1,TGTGCCAGCAGCTCGGGACAGGGGGAGAACACTGAAGCTTTCTTT,CASSSGQGENTEAFF
TRBV11-3,few,-,TRBJ2-7,TGTGCCAGCAGCTTAGAATCCCACGAGCAGTACTTC,CASSLESHEQYF
TRBV6-1,-,-,TRBJ2-5,TGTGCCAGCAGTGAGGGGACGGGCAACCAAGAGACCCAGTACTTC,CASSEGTGNQETQYF
TRBV6-1,-,-,TRBJ2-7,TGTGCCAGCAGTGCGACAGGTGCCGAGCAGTACTTC,CASSATGAEQYF
TRBV7-2,-,-,TRBJ2-7,TGTGCCAGCAGCAGGGGGGGCTACGAGCAGTACTTC,CASSRGGYEQYF
TRBV6-2/TRBV6-3,-,-,TRBJ2-7,TGTGCCAGCAGTTCCGTAGACGGGTGGCTCTACGAGCAGTACTTC,CASSSVDGWLYEQYF
TRBV2,once,-,TRBJ2-7,TGTGCCAGCGACAGCGAATTCTACGAGCAGTACTTC,CASDSEFYEQYF
TRBV11-2,few,-,TRBJ1-3,TGTGCCAGCAGCTTAGGACGATCTGGAAACACCATATATTTT,CASSLGRSGNTIYF
TRBV5-1,-,-,TRBJ2-1,TGCGCCGCGGGAACAGGGTTGTCTGACAATGAGCAGTTCTTC,CAAGTGLSDNEQFF
TRBV5-1,once,-,TRBJ2-7,TGCGCCAGCAGCTTGGAGACCCCACTGGGCGAGCAGTACTTC,CASSLETPLGEQYF
TRBV27,medium-sized,-,TRBJ1-6,TGTGCCAGCGGCCCCAGGGTTCGTAATTCACCCCTCCACTTT,CASGPRVRNSPLHF
TRBV5-1,-,TRBD1,TRBJ2-7,TGCGCCAGCAGCCCACAGGGGACGCACGAGCAGTACTTC,CASSPQGTHEQYF
TRBV19,few,TRBD1,TRBJ1-5,TGTGCCACTACCCGTGAAGGGACAGGGAATCAGCCCCAGCATTTT,CATTREGTGNQPQHF
TRBV27,few,-,TRBJ1-1,TGTGCCAGCACTCACCGGGGGGGGGCTGAAGCTTTCTTT,CASTHRGGAEAFF
TRBV25-1,-,-,TRBJ2-3,TGTGCCAGCAGTGAATATGCGACTACTAGCACAGATACGCAGTATTTT,CASSEYATTSTDTQYF
TRBV5-6,-,TRBD2,TRBJ2-7,TGTGCCAGCAGCATGGGACTAGCGGGAGCGGACGAGCAGTACTTC,CASSMGLAGADEQYF
TRBV7-9,-,TRBD1,TRBJ1-4,TGTGCCAGCAGCGGCCACAGGGGAAGGGGGGAAAAACTGTTTTTT,CASSGHRGRGEKLFF
TRBV29-1,-,-,TRBJ2-7,TGCAGCGTTTACAGGGTACCCTACGAGCAGTACTTC,CSVYRVPYEQYF
TRBV6-2/TRBV6-3,few,-,TRBJ2-7,TGTGCCAGCAGCCGCCCGGCCACCTACGAGCAGTACTTC,CASSRPATYEQYF
TRBV20-1,few,TRBD2,TRBJ2-7,TGCAGTGCTCCTGGGGCTAGCGGGAGTAGCTACGAGCAGTACTTC,CSAPGASGSSYEQYF
TRBV6-2/TRBV6-3,few,TRBD1,TRBJ2-6,TGTGCCAGCAGTTACTCGACAGGGGGGGTCTCTGGGGCCAACGTCCTGACTTTC,CASSYSTGGVSGANVLTF
TRBV20-1,medium-sized,-,TRBJ1-2,TGCAGTGCATCACTTGAAGCAGGAAACTATGGCTACACCTTC,CSASLEAGNYGYTF
TRBV7-8,-,TRBD2,TRBJ2-7,TGTGCCAGCAGCTTAGCGGAGACTAGCGGGAGAATATCCTACGAGCAGTACTTC,CASSLAETSGRISYEQYF
TRBV4-3,-,-,TRBJ2-5,TGCGCCAGCAGCCAAGATGTCGGTCGGGAGACCCAGTACTTC,CASSQDVGRETQYF
TRBV6-1,-,-,TRBJ1-6,TGTGCCAGCAGGGACCAAGGGGGATCAACTTCACCCCTCCACTTT,CASRDQGGSTSPLHF
TRBV6-2/TRBV6-3,few,-,TRBJ2-5,TGTGCCAGCAAATCTCAGCAGATCCGACAAGAGACCCAGTACTTC,CASKSQQIRQETQYF
TRBV7-2,few,-,TRBJ2-1,TGTGCCAGCAGCTTAGCTGAGGGGATAGTCAATGAGCAGTTCTTC,CASSLAEGIVNEQFF
TRBV20-1,few,-,TRBJ2-1,TGCAGTGCTAGAGGCCCATCAGGGGTCAATGAGCAGTTCTTC,CSARGPSGVNEQFF
TRBV27,-,-,TRBJ2-1,TGTGCCAGCAGTCCTAGGCGGTGGAGCTCCTACAATGAGCAGTTCTTC,CASSPRRWSSYNEQFF
TRBV28,few,-,TRBJ1-3,TGTGCCAGCAGTTTATGGAGGGACCCAGACTCTGGAAACACCATATATTTT,CASSLWRDPDSGNTIYF
TRBV20-1,few,-,TRBJ2-3,TGCAGTGCGGGACCTGGCACAGATACGCAGTATTTT,CSAGPGTDTQYF
TRBV7-2,-,-,TRBJ2-7,TGTGCCAGCAGCTTGGGGAACCTCTACGAGCAGTACTTC,CASSLGNLYEQYF